This TCR beta chain was recovered during a study of T cells in Graves' hyperthyroidism and ophthalmopathy. The wider study: Peripheral blood specimens were obtained at initial diagnosis, prior to any treatment.

This clonotype has ten or more counts. Its target is not known. RNA transcripts yielded amplified TCR beta CDR3 regions. RT-PCR in the first round (using the HTBI primer set) targeted the TCR CDR3. A single record per CDR3 protein comes from TCRdb applying MiXCR to the multiplex PCR reads. Here the sample spans about half a million distinct CDR3 sequences, about 20% being singletons. Germline V gives CDR1 LGHDT, CDR2 YNNKEL (reference sequence). CDR3 length: 13 amino acids. The V end lost 3 bases, the J end lost 4 bases, and 7 bases lay between the germline ends. Whole-study findings and limits: Separation of ophthalmopathy from stable hyperthyroidism was achieved by a 13 V-J model. Most thyroid clonotypes expanded above 0.001 appeared in blood too. For ophthalmopathy, model prediction preceded onset by a median approximately 6 months.

This sequence was found in a woman in her sixties or seventies with Graves' ophthalmopathy. This rearrangement joins TRBV3-1 to TRBJ1-5; the D is unclear. The sample consisted of blood. In DNA, the CDR3 is TGTGCCAGCAGCCAGAAAAAAAATCAGCCCCAGCATTTT. It codes for CASSQKKNQPQHF.